Listed below are T cell receptor beta chains from one sample, sequenced in a study of cytomegalovirus exposure and HLA in healthy donors. Only in-frame clones appear in the TCRdb table, and some are missing; sequencing was by immunoSEQ multiplex PCR. The table shows under 200,000 clones, with 70% to 90% occurring only once. Sequencing input: PBMCs. All receptors come from a woman aged 30 to 39 in good health and CMV-seronegative. Both conserved end residues are part of each CDR3. D genes are given only for firm matches. Rows give clone size only sometimes, using once, few, many, or a class for an expanded clone.

j_call v_call clone_size d_call cdr3_aa cdr3_nt
TRBJ1-4 TRBV28 few NA CASGGLNEKLFF TGTGCCAGCGGAGGGCTAAATGAAAAACTGTTTTTT
TRBJ2-3 TRBV5-1 once NA CASSWGASTDTQYF TGCGCCAGCAGCTGGGGCGCAAGCACAGATACGCAGTATTTT
TRBJ2-3 TRBV7-9 NA NA CASSFDLVSTDTQYF TGTGCCAGCAGCTTCGACTTGGTAAGCACAGATACGCAGTATTTT
TRBJ2-1 TRBV28 NA TRBD2 CASNALAGINNEQFF TGTGCCAGCAACGCTCTAGCGGGGATCAACAATGAGCAGTTCTTC
TRBJ2-3 TRBV6-1 NA NA CASTYSGTSTDTQYF TGTGCCAGCACCTATAGCGGAACTAGCACAGATACGCAGTATTTT
TRBJ1-2 TRBV6-1 NA NA CASRRAGHYGYTF TGTGCCAGCAGGAGGGCAGGTCACTATGGCTACACCTTC
TRBJ2-1 TRBV28 NA TRBD2 CASSFSLTSGSPYNEQFF TGTGCCAGCAGTTTTTCTTTGACTAGCGGGAGCCCCTACAATGAGCAGTTCTTC
TRBJ2-7 TRBV10-3 NA NA CAIREGPAASYEQYF TGTGCCATCAGGGAGGGCCCGGCGGCATCCTACGAGCAGTACTTC
TRBJ1-1 TRBV7-3 NA TRBD1 CASSSGTGMNTEAFF TGTGCCAGCAGCTCGGGGACAGGCATGAACACTGAAGCTTTCTTT
TRBJ2-1 TRBV9 NA NA CASSVGVSSYNEQFF TGTGCCAGCAGCGTAGGCGTAAGCTCCTACAATGAGCAGTTCTTC
TRBJ2-2 TRBV7-8 NA NA CASSLTGNTGELFF TGTGCCAGCAGCTTGACAGGGAACACCGGGGAGCTGTTTTTT
TRBJ1-1 TRBV28 NA NA CASSPGLTNTEAFF TGTGCCAGCAGTCCGGGACTGACGAACACTGAAGCTTTCTTT
TRBJ1-2 TRBV27 NA TRBD1 CASSRTGLYGYTF TGTGCCAGCAGCCGGACAGGCCTATATGGCTACACCTTC
TRBJ2-2 TRBV10-2 few TRBD1 CASAKDRDTGELFF TGCGCCAGCGCGAAGGACAGGGACACCGGGGAGCTGTTTTTT
TRBJ2-3 TRBV28 NA NA CASRGRDTDTDTQYF TGTGCCAGCAGGGGCAGGGACACGGACACAGATACGCAGTATTTT
TRBJ2-3 TRBV28 NA NA CASGAGSQYF TGTGCCAGCGGGGCAGGGTCGCAGTATTTT
TRBJ2-1 TRBV7-3 NA NA CASSFRGGNEQFF TGTGCCAGCAGCTTTAGGGGTGGCAATGAGCAGTTCTTC
TRBJ1-1 TRBV2 NA NA CATEGVVRTEAFF TGTGCCACCGAGGGGGTAGTGAGAACTGAAGCCTTCTTT
TRBJ2-7 TRBV2 NA NA CASRSGDPYEQYF TGTGCCAGCAGGTCAGGGGACCCCTACGAGCAGTACTTC